This T cell receptor beta chain was recorded in a study of human T cells and chemical hapten exposure. The overall study: Diphenylcyclopropenone, dosed weekly to the scalp, was given to patients throughout the approximately 23-week study.

Germline V lookup: CDR1 MDHEN, CDR2 SYDVKM. The CDR3 is made up of 12 amino acids. V lost 8 bases to trimming and J lost 4 bases, with 11 bases between them. The library attached unique molecular identifiers to individual cDNA molecules. TCRdb itself ran the RACE reads through MiXCR, one entry per CDR3 protein. The sample includes 110,000 or so distinct CDR3 sequences, under 35% seen only once; the top ten take around 2.5%. As to time point: patch test 3, about 24 weeks after DPC sensitization. Treatment defined: therapeutic diphenylcyclopropenone sensitization with weekly scalp DPC. Drawing of blood took place ahead of applying each patch test. Sample donors consisted of patients with alopecia, aged 18 to 70 years, who were suitable for DPC.

The receptor's source is a man aged 35-49 years with alopecia areata. Some clones in this sample may be carry-over from other donors' samples. Sample: whole blood, taken in connection with sensitization to the hapten diphenylcyclopropenone (DPC). The chain uses TRBV28 and TRBJ1-1; weak D call: TRBD1 (5 bases). For the CDR3, the DNA is TGTGCCAGCCGTCGGGGGATCACTGAAGCTTTCTTT. Translated, it gives CASRRGITEAFF. Variable domain in full (rest from reference TRBV28 and TRBJ1-1): DVKVTQSSRYLVKRTGEKVFLECVQDMDHENMFWYRQDPGLGLRLIYFSYDVKMKEKGDIPEGYSVSREKKERFSLILESASTNQTSMYLCASRRGITEAFFGQGTRLTVV.